Presented here are 5 T cell receptor beta chains from one specimen sequenced in a study of shared T cell receptors in the human thymus (dated by TCRdb to the early 2020s). Library prep was done by the immunoSEQ multiplex PCR assay. Imported from immuneACCESS, the table was reduced by TCRdb to in-frame sequences with V and J called. These copies leave out some clones; in studies compared against another copy, an unresolved V gene accounts for under half, and the cause of the remainder is not known. The sample data list roughly 550,000 clones, and approximately 78% of these were observed just once. The ten top clones hold about 0.012% of the sample. These data were also reused for a study on human thymus T cells.

The sample was thymocytes. The receptors shown here come from a boy in the first two years of life with a congenital heart defect. Donor details come from another sample of the same person, matched by shared clones.

The chain employs TRBV28 and TRBJ2-7, with 12 nucleotides matching TRBD2. The V gene end was trimmed by 5 bases and the J gene end by 5 bases; junction bases not matched to a gene: 13. This CDR3 is 17 amino acids long. CDR1 and CDR2 (germline): MDHEN, SYDVKM. CDR3 sequence: CASSPRTSGTPRHEQYF. CDR3 bases: TGTGCCAGCAGTCCCCGGACTAGCGGGACCCCTAGGCACGAGCAGTACTTC. The full variable domain, its missing parts supplied by reference TRBV28 and TRBJ2-7, is DVKVTQSSRYLVKRTGEKVFLECVQDMDHENMFWYRQDPGLGLRLIYFSYDVKMKEKGDIPEGYSVSREKKERFSLILESASTNQTSMYLCASSPRTSGTPRHEQYFGPGTRLTVT.

This clone was detected a few times. The J gene is TRBJ1-1, the V gene TRBV6-6; D call uncertain. The germline V gene encodes CDR1 MNHNY and CDR2 SVGAGI (reference sequence). The CDR3 has 12 residues. V lost 5 bases to trimming and J lost 4 bases, with 8 bases between them. CDR3 DNA: TGTGCCAGCAGTGGCGGGAGCACTGAAGCTTTCTTT. Its translation is CASSGGSTEAFF.

This clone was counted between two and nine times. V is TRBV5-8 and J is TRBJ1-1, with D unclear. Germline assignment: CDR1 SGHTS and CDR2 YDEGEE. V was trimmed by 4 bases and J by 0 bases, leaving 7 bases between them. The CDR3 has 13 amino acids. The CDR3 DNA follows: TGTGCCAGCAGCCCAGAAATGAACACTGAAGCTTTCTTT. It is translated as CASSPEMNTEAFF.

The chain carries TRBV19 and TRBJ2-1, with D maybe TRBD2 (6 bases). This CDR3 is 15 amino acids long. V was cut by 8 bases and J by 4 bases, with 18 bases left in between. Germline-derived CDR1 and CDR2 are LNHDA and SQIVND (reference sequence). The CDR3 DNA reads as TGTGCCAGTCCCGGGGGAGCGGCACCTTACAATGAGCAGTTCTTC. It is translated as CASPGGAAPYNEQFF.

This chain uses TRBV19 with TRBJ2-7; tentative D call: TRBD1 (5 bases). This CDR3 has 15 amino acids. The V end lost 6 bases, the J end lost 2 bases, and 17 bases lay between the germline ends. Germline V gives CDR1 LNHDA, CDR2 SQIVND (reference sequence). CDR3 residues: CASSPRDGSPYEQYF. CDR3 DNA: TGTGCCAGTAGCCCCAGGGATGGAAGCCCCTACGAGCAGTACTTC.